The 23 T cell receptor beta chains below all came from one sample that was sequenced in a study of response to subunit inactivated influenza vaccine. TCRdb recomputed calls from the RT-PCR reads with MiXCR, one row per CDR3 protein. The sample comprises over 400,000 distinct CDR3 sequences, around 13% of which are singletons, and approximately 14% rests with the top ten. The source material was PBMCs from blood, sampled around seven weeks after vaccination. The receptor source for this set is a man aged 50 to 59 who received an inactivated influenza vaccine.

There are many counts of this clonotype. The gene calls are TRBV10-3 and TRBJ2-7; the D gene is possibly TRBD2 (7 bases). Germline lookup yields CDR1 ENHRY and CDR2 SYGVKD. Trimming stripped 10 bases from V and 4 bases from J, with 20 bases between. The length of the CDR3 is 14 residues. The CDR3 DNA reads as TGTGCCAGCCTCCCGGGGGGCGCATCTTACGAGCAGTACTTC. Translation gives CASLPGGASYEQYF.

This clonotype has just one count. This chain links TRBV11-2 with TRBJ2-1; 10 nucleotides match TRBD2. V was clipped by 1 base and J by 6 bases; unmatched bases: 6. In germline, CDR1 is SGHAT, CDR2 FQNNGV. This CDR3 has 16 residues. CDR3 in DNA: TGTGCCAGCAGCTTAGCGGAAAGCGGGGGGGCCAATGAGCAGTTCTTC. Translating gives CASSLAESGGANEQFF.

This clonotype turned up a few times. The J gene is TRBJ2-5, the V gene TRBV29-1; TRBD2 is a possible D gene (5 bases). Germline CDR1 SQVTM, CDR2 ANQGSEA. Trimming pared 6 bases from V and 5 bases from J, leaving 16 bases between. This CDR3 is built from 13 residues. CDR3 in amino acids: CSVRALYKETQYF. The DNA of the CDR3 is TGCAGCGTGCGGGCTCTTTACAAGGAGACCCAGTACTTC. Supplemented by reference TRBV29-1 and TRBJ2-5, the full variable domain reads SAVISQKPSRDICQRGTSLTIQCQVDSQVTMMFWYRQQPGQSLTLIATANQGSEATYESGFVIDKFPISRPNLTFSTLTVSNMSPEDSSIYLCSVRALYKETQYFGPGTRLLVL.

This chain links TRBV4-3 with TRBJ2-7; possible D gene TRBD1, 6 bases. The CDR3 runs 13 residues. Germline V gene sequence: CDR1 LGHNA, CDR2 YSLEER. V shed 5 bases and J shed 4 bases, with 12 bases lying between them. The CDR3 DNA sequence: TGCGCCAGCAGCGTCCACAGGGATTACGAGCAGTACTTC. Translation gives CASSVHRDYEQYF.

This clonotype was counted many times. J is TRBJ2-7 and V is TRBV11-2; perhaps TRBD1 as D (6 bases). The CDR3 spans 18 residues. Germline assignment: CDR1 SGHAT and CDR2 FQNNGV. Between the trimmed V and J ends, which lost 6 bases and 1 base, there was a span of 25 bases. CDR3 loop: CASSFTSKPGHPSYEQYF. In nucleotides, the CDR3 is TGTGCCAGCAGTTTTACGAGTAAACCGGGACACCCTTCCTACGAGCAGTACTTC.

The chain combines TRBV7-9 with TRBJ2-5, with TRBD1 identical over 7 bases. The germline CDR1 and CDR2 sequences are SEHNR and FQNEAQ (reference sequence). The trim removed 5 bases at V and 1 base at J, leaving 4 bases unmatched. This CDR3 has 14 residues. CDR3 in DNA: TGTGCCAGCAGCGTGGGACAGCCCCAAGAGACCCAGTACTTC. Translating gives CASSVGQPQETQYF.

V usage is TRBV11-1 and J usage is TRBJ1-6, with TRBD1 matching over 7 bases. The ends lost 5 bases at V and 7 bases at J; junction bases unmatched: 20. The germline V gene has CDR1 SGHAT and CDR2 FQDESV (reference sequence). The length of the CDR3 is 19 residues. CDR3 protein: CASSGPRVQAGGWNSPLHF. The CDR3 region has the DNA TGTGCCAGCAGCGGTCCCCGGGTGCAAGCAGGGGGATGGAATTCACCCCTCCACTTT. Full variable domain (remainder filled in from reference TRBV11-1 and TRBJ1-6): EAEVAQSPRYKITEKSQAVAFWCDPISGHATLYWYRQILGQGPELLVQFQDESVVDDSQLPKDRFSAERLKGVDSTLKIQPAELGDSAMYLCASSGPRVQAGGWNSPLHFGNGTRLTVT.

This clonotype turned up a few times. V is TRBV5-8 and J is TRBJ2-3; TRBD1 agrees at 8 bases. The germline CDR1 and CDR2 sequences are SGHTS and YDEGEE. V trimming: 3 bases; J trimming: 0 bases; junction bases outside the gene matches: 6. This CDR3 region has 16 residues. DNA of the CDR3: TGTGCCAGCAGCTCAGGACAGGGTCCTAGCACAGATACGCAGTATTTT. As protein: CASSSGQGPSTDTQYF.

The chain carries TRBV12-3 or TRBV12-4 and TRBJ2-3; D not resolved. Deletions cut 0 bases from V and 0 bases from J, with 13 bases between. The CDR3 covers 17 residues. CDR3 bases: TGTGCCAGCAGTTTAGCGCCTCAGGAGATAAGCACAGATACGCAGTATTTT. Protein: CASSLAPQEISTDTQYF.

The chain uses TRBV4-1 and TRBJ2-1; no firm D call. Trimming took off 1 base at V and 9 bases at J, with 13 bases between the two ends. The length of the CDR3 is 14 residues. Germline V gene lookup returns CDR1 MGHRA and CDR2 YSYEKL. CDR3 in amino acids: CASSQGLFVSEQFF. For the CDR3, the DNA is TGCGCCAGCAGCCAAGGTTTATTCGTATCTGAGCAGTTCTTC.

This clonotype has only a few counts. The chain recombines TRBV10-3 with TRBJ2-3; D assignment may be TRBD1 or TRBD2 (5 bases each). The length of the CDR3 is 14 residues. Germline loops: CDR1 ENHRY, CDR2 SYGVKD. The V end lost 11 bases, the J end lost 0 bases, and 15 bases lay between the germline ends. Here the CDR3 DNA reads TGTGCCGTCTCCCGGGACCCAAGCACAGATACGCAGTATTTT. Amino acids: CAVSRDPSTDTQYF.

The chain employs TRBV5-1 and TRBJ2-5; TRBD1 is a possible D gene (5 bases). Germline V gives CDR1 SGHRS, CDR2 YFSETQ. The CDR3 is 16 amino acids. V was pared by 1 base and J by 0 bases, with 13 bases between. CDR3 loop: CASSLIRERDQETQYF. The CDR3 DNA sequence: TGCGCCAGCAGCTTGATCAGGGAAAGAGACCAAGAGACCCAGTACTTC.

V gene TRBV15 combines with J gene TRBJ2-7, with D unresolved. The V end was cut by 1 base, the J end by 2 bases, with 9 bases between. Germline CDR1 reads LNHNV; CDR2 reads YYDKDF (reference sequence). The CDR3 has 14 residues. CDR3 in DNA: TGTGCCACCAGCAGAGGATTCGGAACCTACGAGCAGTACTTC. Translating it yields CATSRGFGTYEQYF.

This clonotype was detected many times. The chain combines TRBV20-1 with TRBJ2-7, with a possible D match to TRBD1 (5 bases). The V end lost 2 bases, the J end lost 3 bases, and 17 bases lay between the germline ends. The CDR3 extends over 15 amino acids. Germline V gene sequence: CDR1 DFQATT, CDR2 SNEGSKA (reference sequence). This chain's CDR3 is CSARPIIGAFYEQYF. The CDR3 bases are TGCAGTGCTAGACCCATAATAGGGGCCTTCTACGAGCAGTACTTC.

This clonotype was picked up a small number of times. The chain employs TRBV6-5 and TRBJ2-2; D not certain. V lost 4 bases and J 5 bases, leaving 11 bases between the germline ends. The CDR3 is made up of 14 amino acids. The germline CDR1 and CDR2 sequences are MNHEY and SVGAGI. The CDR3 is CASSSASRTGELFF. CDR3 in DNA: TGTGCCAGCAGTTCAGCCTCGAGGACCGGGGAGCTGTTTTTT.

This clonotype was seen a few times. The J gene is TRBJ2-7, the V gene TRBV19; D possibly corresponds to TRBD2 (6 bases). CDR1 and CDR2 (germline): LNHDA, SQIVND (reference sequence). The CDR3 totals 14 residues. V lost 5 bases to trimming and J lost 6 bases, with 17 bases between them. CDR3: CASSASGGGGEQYF. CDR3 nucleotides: TGTGCCAGTAGTGCCTCCGGGGGTGGTGGCGAGCAGTACTTC.

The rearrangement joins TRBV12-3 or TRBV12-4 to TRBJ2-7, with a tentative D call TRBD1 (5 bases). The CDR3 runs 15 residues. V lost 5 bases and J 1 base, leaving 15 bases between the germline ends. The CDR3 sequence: CASSPGSGLSYEQYF. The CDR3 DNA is TGTGCCAGCAGTCCAGGCTCAGGGCTGTCCTACGAGCAGTACTTC.

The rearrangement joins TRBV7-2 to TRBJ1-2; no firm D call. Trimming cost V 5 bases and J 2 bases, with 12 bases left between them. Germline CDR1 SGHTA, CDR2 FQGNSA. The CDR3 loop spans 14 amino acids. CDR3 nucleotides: TGTGCCAGCAGCCCCCGTTCGGCAAACTATGGCTACACCTTC. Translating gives CASSPRSANYGYTF.

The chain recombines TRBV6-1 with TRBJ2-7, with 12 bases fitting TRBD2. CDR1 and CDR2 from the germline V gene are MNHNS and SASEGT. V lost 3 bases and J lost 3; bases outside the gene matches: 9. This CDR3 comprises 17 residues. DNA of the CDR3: TGTGCCAGCAGTGAGTTTGGACTAGCGGGAACTTACTACGAGCAGTACTTC. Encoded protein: CASSEFGLAGTYYEQYF.

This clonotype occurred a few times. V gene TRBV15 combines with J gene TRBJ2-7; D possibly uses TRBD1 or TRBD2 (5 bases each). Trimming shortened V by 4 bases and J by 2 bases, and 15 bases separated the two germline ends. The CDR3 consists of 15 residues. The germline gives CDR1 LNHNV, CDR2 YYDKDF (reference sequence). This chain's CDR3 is CATSISGGQTYEQYF. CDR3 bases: TGTGCCACCAGCATATCCGGAGGACAAACCTACGAGCAGTACTTC.

The CDR3 nucleotides are TGTGCCAGCAGTTGGGGGGGATTCACAGATACGCAGTATTTT. Protein sequence: CASSWGGFTDTQYF. This chain joins TRBV27 and TRBJ2-3; TRBD2 aligns across 7 bases. Germline CDR1 and CDR2: MNHEY and SMNVEV (reference sequence). This CDR3 region has 14 residues. V was clipped by 4 bases and J by 2 bases; unmatched bases: 3.

The CDR3 nucleotides read TGCAGTGCTAGGGACAACTATCAGCCCCAGCATTTT. Encoded protein: CSARDNYQPQHF. V gene TRBV20-1 combines with J gene TRBJ1-5, with a weak D call TRBD1 (5 bases). V was shortened by 3 bases and J by 5 bases, with 8 bases between the two germline ends. The CDR3 runs 12 residues. Germline assignment: CDR1 DFQATT and CDR2 SNEGSKA (reference sequence).

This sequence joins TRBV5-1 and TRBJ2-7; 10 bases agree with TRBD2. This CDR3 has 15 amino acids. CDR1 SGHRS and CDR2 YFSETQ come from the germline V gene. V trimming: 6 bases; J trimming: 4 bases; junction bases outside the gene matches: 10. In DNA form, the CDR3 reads TGCGCCAGCAACCCCAAAGCGGGAGGGCCTTACGAGCAGTACTTC. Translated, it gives CASNPKAGGPYEQYF.